In this sample, the clone carrying this T cell receptor (beta chain) turned up a few times. Its specificity is unknown. Germline-derived CDR1 and CDR2 are DFQATT and SNEGSKA (reference sequence). The CDR3 length is 19 residues. The V end was cut by 0 bases, the J end by 3 bases, with 26 bases between. This sample was taken from a study of T cells after yellow fever vaccination. Study information: The SMART-Seq v4 Ultra Low Input method served to prepare the low-cell-number fractions.

Making TCR cDNA involved 5'RACE template switching, which added UMIs and a universal primer site. TCRdb ran MiXCR on the 5' RACE reads and lists one entry per CDR3 protein. The sample records about 240,000 distinct CDR3 sequences, about 7% being singletons. Whole-study findings and limits: Abundant bulk-derived clonotypes could contaminate FACS-sorted repertoires. Most primary-vaccination clones recurred post-booster (nearly 98% CD4, over 70% CD8).

The chain carries TRBV20-1 and TRBJ2-5; D is possibly TRBD1 or TRBD2 (6 bases each). The specimen comprised CD4+ T cells sorted from PBMCs, sampled 15 days after the yellow fever booster vaccination. This clonotype was obtained from a man aged 25-45 years who received the YFV17D yellow fever vaccine. CDR3 sequence (DNA): TGCAGTGCTAGAGATCCGGGGGCAAATCTCCGGGGGTGGGAAGAGACCCAGTACTTC. Translation gives CSARDPGANLRGWEETQYF.